Presented here are 15 T cell receptor beta chains from one specimen sequenced in a study of T cells after yellow fever vaccination. TCRdb reprocessed the 5' RACE reads via MiXCR and lists one record per CDR3 protein. The table has 200,000 to 300,000 distinct CDR3 sequences, over 10% seen once. The sample was CD4+ T cells sorted from PBMCs, taken 45 days after the yellow fever booster vaccination. These receptors all stem from a man aged 25-45 years who received the YFV17D yellow fever vaccine.

This clonotype showed up just a few times. The genes are TRBV18 and TRBJ2-1, with 7 bases fitting TRBD2. This CDR3 is built from 17 residues. The V and J ends lost 1 base and 5 bases, in that order; junction bases with no gene match: 11. In germline, CDR1 is KGHSH, CDR2 LQKENI. The CDR3 nucleotides read TGTGCCAGCTCACCACGGGGCAGCTTTGGGGGGGACAATGAGCAGTTCTTC. As protein: CASSPRGSFGGDNEQFF.

Only a few counts were recorded for this clonotype. J is TRBJ2-1 and V is TRBV27; 7 bases agree with TRBD1. The V gene's germline CDR1 is MNHEY and CDR2 SMNVEV (reference sequence). This CDR3 contains 19 residues. The junction had 11 bases not matched to a gene; V was cut back by 0 bases and J by 0 bases. The CDR3: CASSLSRWLQGSSYNEQFF. In DNA form, the CDR3 reads TGTGCCAGCAGTTTATCGAGGTGGTTACAGGGGAGCTCCTACAATGAGCAGTTCTTC.

Comments on this clonotype: The junction differs from germline at one of its ends, possibly a read error. This chain links TRBV7-2 with TRBJ2-4, with D possibly being TRBD1 or TRBD2 (5 bases each). This CDR3 comprises 13 residues. The germline V gene encodes CDR1 SGHTA and CDR2 FQGNSA. For the CDR3, the DNA is TGTGCCAGCAGCGCAACCCGGGACGCCGACGAGTTCTTC. It specifies CASSATRDADEFF.

This clonotype came up a few times. The chain has TRBV5-1 and TRBJ2-3; 10 bases are a match to TRBD2. This CDR3 comprises 15 residues. Losses at the gene ends were 2 bases for V and 6 bases for J; bases not matched to a gene: 6. CDR1 and CDR2 from the germline V gene are SGHRS and YFSETQ. The CDR3 region has the DNA TGCGCCAGCAGCTTTGGCCCAGCGGGAGGGGATACGCAGTATTTT. Translation: CASSFGPAGGDTQYF.

This clonotype was found a few times. The chain carries TRBV7-9 and TRBJ2-7; TRBD1 agrees at 9 bases. The germline V gene has CDR1 SEHNR and CDR2 FQNEAQ (reference sequence). The CDR3 contains 17 residues. J gave up 4 bases and V 5 bases, and 15 bases lay outside the gene matches. The CDR3: CASSPIPGQGSTYEQYF. In DNA, the CDR3 is TGTGCCAGCAGCCCCATCCCGGGACAGGGTTCAACGTACGAGCAGTACTTC.

This clonotype came up many times. The rearrangement links TRBV12-3 or TRBV12-4 to TRBJ2-5, with 10 positions matching TRBD1. The J segment lost 5 bases and the V segment lost 8 bases, leaving 8 bases of the junction unmatched. The CDR3 is 14 amino acids. CDR3 sequence reads: CASGRTGGFETQYF. CDR3 bases: TGTGCCAGCGGACGGACAGGGGGATTTGAGACCCAGTACTTC.

A few counts support this clonotype. The V gene is TRBV30, the J gene TRBJ2-1; no reliable D call. CDR3 length equals 14 residues. Trimming removed 2 bases at V and 9 bases at J, with 17 bases between. Germline-derived CDR1 and CDR2 are GTSNPN and SVGIG (reference sequence). The CDR3 sequence is CAWSRLAVPGEQFF. The CDR3 nucleotides read TGTGCCTGGAGTCGCCTCGCAGTCCCCGGTGAGCAGTTCTTC.

The sample holds a few counts of this clonotype. The V and J genes are TRBV7-8 and TRBJ2-7; 8 nucleotides line up with TRBD2. The CDR3 spans 14 residues. Germline V lookup: CDR1 SGHVS, CDR2 FQNEAQ. V shed 5 bases, J shed 3 bases, and the junction held 6 bases outside the gene matches. CDR3 protein: CASSPGTRGYEQYF. The DNA for the CDR3 is TGTGCCAGCAGCCCGGGGACTAGGGGCTACGAGCAGTACTTC.

J is TRBJ1-1 and V is TRBV12-3 or TRBV12-4; D is unclear. Between the trimmed V and J ends, which lost 7 bases and 0 bases, there was a span of 12 bases. The CDR3 extends over 14 amino acids. The CDR3 nucleotides are TGTGCCAGCATCTCCTTTAATTTGAACACTGAAGCTTTCTTT. This codes for CASISFNLNTEAFF.

The chain carries TRBV20-1 and TRBJ1-4; 7 positions match TRBD1. The germline V gene encodes CDR1 DFQATT and CDR2 SNEGSKA (reference sequence). With V trimmed by 6 bases and J by 3 bases, 4 bases remained unmatched. This CDR3 spans 13 amino acids. The CDR3 here is CSAIGTANEKLFF. CDR3 DNA: TGCAGTGCCATCGGGACAGCTAATGAAAAACTGTTTTTT.

This chain connects TRBV7-2 to TRBJ1-6; D unresolved. Germline-derived CDR1 and CDR2 are SGHTA and FQGNSA. This CDR3 comprises 14 residues. V lost 0 bases, J lost 5 bases, and 5 bases lay in between. CDR3 protein: CASSLARDNSPLHF. CDR3 nucleotides: TGTGCCAGCAGCTTAGCCCGAGATAATTCACCCCTCCACTTT. Full variable domain (rest looked up from reference TRBV7-2 and TRBJ1-6): GAGVSQSPSNKVTEKGKDVELRCDPISGHTALYWYRQSLGQGLEFLIYFQGNSAPDKSGLPSDRFSAERTGGSVSTLTIQRTQQEDSAVYLCASSLARDNSPLHFGNGTRLTVT.

On this clonotype: Relative to the germline gene, one junction end is altered; a read error may explain this. The V gene is TRBV12-3 or TRBV12-4, the J gene TRBJ2-7; 11 nucleotides match TRBD2. This CDR3 is 19 amino acids long. In nucleotides, the CDR3 is TGTGCCCGCAGTTTTGGGACTAGCGGAACTAGGTCCGGGACCTACGAGCAGTACTTC. Translated: CARSFGTSGTRSGTYEQYF.

The sample holds a few counts of this clonotype. The genes are TRBV10-1 and TRBJ2-1; D may correspond to TRBD1 or TRBD2 (5 bases each). CDR3 length: 16 amino acids. The V end lost 4 bases, the J end lost 3 bases, and 16 bases lay between the germline ends. Germline CDR1 reads WNHNN; CDR2 reads SYGVQD (reference sequence). CDR3 amino acids: CASSGRPRGSYNEQFF. In DNA form, the CDR3 reads TGCGCCAGCAGTGGTCGACCCCGGGGCAGCTACAATGAGCAGTTCTTC.

This clonotype occurred many times. This chain uses TRBV20-1 with TRBJ2-3; possibly TRBD2 for D (5 bases). CDR3 length equals 14 residues. Germline CDR1 reads DFQATT; CDR2 reads SNEGSKA (reference sequence). The V gene lost 1 base and the J gene lost 2 bases, with 10 bases spanning the gap. CDR3 sequence: CSARASGSTDTQYF. CDR3 in DNA: TGCAGTGCTAGAGCGAGCGGATCCACAGATACGCAGTATTTT.

This clonotype was observed at least ten times. This rearrangement joins TRBV7-2 to TRBJ2-3, with 9 bases aligning to TRBD1. The length of the CDR3 is 16 residues. Germline CDR1 reads SGHTA; CDR2 reads FQGNSA. With 2 bases clipped from V and 1 base from J, the junction kept 4 bases outside the gene matches. The CDR3 here is CASSLNRDRGTDTQYF. CDR3 nucleotide sequence: TGTGCCAGCAGCTTAAACCGGGACAGGGGCACAGATACGCAGTATTTT.